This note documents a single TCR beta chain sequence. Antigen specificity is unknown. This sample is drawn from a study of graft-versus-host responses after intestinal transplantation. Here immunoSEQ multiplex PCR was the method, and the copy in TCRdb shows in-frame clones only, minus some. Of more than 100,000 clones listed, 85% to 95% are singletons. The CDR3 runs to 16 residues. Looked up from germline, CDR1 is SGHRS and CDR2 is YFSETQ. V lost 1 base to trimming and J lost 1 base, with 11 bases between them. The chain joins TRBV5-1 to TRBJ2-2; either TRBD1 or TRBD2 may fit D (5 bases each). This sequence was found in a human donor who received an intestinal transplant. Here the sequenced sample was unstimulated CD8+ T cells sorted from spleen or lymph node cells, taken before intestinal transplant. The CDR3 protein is CASSLRGTWNTGELFF. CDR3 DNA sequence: TGCGCCAGCAGCTTGCGAGGGACGTGGAACACCGGGGAGCTGTTTTTT.